A single sample gave rise to the 23 T cell receptor beta chains below, sequenced in a study of breast tumors, draining lymph nodes, adjacent tissues (dated by TCRdb to 2015 to 2016). Library preparation employed multiplex PCR. Instrument used: Illumina HiSeq 2000. TCRdb reanalyzed the raw reads on its own, using fastp at Q25 for trimming and MiXCR for clone calling, and kept in-frame beta chains. Every entry covers one CDR3 protein and lists the most common genes and DNA from its rows. The sample includes approximately 170,000 distinct CDR3 sequences, with 25% to 40% observed a single time. In total, the top ten clones hold around 4.1% of the sample. Lymph node samples came from the axillary draining lymph nodes of breast cancer patients. Sequencing used axillary lymph node tissue. These receptors were collected from a female donor with breast cancer. Some clones in this sample may be carry-over from other donors' samples.

Comments on this clonotype: Since no conserved phenylalanine or tryptophan closes the CDR3, a read error is the likely cause. The CDR3 nucleotides are TGTGCCAGCAGCGTAGAGGGTAGGGACATTCAGTACTCC. It encodes CASSVEGRDIQYS. V and J are TRBV9 and TRBJ2-4; D unresolved. The V end was cut by 0 bases, the J end by 8 bases, with 9 bases between. CDR1 SGDLS and CDR2 YYNGEE come from the germline V gene. The CDR3 totals 13 residues.

The genes are TRBV18 and TRBJ1-3; D gene uncertain. CDR3 length equals 15 residues. Trimming took off 3 bases at V and 8 bases at J, with 17 bases between the two ends. CDR1 and CDR2 (germline): KGHSH, LQKENI. The CDR3 sequence is CASSPNGDYGYTIYF. The CDR3 DNA sequence: TGTGCCAGCTCACCGAACGGTGACTATGGCTACACCATATATTTT.

This clonotype was counted at least ten times. The chain couples TRBV9 to TRBJ2-1; TRBD1 might be the D (6 bases). The V end was cut by 4 bases, the J end by 8 bases, with 22 bases between. The CDR3 is 16 residues long. CDR1 is SGDLS and CDR2 is YYNGEE in the germline V gene. In DNA, the CDR3 is TGTGCCAGCAGCTCCCCCTCCATTGCAGGGGTCCATGAGCAGTTCTTC. Amino acids: CASSSPSIAGVHEQFF.

This clonotype occurred a few times. One end of the junction fails to match germline, which may point to a read error. The gene calls are TRBV4-1 and TRBJ2-4; TRBD2 might be the D (5 bases). Looked up from germline, CDR1 is MGHRA and CDR2 is YSYEKL. The CDR3 runs to 18 residues. CDR3 sequence: CASSQELPGKADVHIQYF. CDR3 nucleotide sequence: TGTGCCAGCAGCCAAGAACTCCCGGGGAAAGCCGATGTACACATTCAGTACTTC.

This clonotype came up many times. The J gene is TRBJ2-7, the V gene TRBV5-1, with 14 bases lining up with TRBD2. Germline V gene lookup returns CDR1 SGHRS and CDR2 YFSETQ. There are 14 residues in the CDR3. V gave up 4 bases and J gave up 8 bases; unmatched junction bases: 5. CDR3 sequence: CASSQGLAGAKQYF. CDR3 nucleotide sequence: TGCGCCAGCAGCCAGGGACTAGCGGGGGCTAAGCAGTACTTC. The entire variable domain, with the rest obtained from reference TRBV5-1 and TRBJ2-7, is as follows: KAGVTQTPRYLIKTRGQQVTLSCSPISGHRSVSWYQQTPGQGLQFLFEYFSETQRNKGNFPGRFSGRQFSNSRSEMNVSTLELGDSALYLCASSQGLAGAKQYFGPGTRLTVT.

This clonotype was picked up many times. The chain joins TRBV9 to TRBJ1-2; 7 bases agree with TRBD1. Germline V gives CDR1 SGDLS, CDR2 YYNGEE. With V trimmed by 4 bases and J by 4 bases, 16 bases remained unmatched. The CDR3 loop spans 17 amino acids. The CDR3 coding sequence is TGTGCCAGCAGCCCAGGGGGATCAGGGGAGGCCTCCTATGGCTACACCTTC. Translating it yields CASSPGGSGEASYGYTF. The entire variable domain, with the rest obtained from reference TRBV9 and TRBJ1-2, is as follows: DSGVTQTPKHLITATGQRVTLRCSPRSGDLSVYWYQQSLDQGLQFLIQYYNGEERAKGNILERFSAQQFPDLHSELNLSSLELGDSALYFCASSPGGSGEASYGYTFGSGTRLTVV.

This clonotype has at least ten counts. This could be a read error, since a much larger clone is one nucleotide away. The J gene is TRBJ2-1, the V gene TRBV11-3, with D possibly TRBD2 on 6 matching bases. CDR1 is SGHNT, CDR2 YENEEA, per germline. This CDR3 is 13 amino acids long. The CDR3 DNA follows: TGTGCCAGCAGCCCAGGGAGGTACACTGAGCAGTTCTTC. It encodes CASSPGRYTEQFF.

Comments on this clonotype: The junction departs from the called germline gene at one end, perhaps through a read error. This chain connects TRBV3-1 to TRBJ2-2; 9 bases agree with TRBD2. CDR3 size: 12 residues. Germline loops: CDR1 LGHDT, CDR2 YNNKEL (reference sequence). CDR3 amino acids: CASSQGAGGLFF. As DNA, the CDR3 is TGTGCCAGCAGCCAAGGAGCGGGGGGGCTGTTTTTT.

There are a few counts of this clonotype. The genes are TRBV25-1 and TRBJ1-2; unclear D gene. The V gene's germline CDR1 is MGHDK and CDR2 SYGVNS. CDR3 length: 14 residues. The V gene lost 4 bases and the J gene lost 4 bases, with 13 bases spanning the gap. In DNA form, the CDR3 reads TGTGCCAGCAGTGCTTCCTGGGCGTCCTATGGCTACACCTTC. Protein: CASSASWASYGYTF.

On this clonotype: A clone one base away is much larger, so this may be a read error. It is likely a read error, because the conserved phenylalanine at the end of the CDR3 is missing. The rearrangement uses TRBV6-5 and TRBJ2-7, with D hard to call. Trimming took 5 bases from V and 6 from J, leaving 17 bases between them. Germline CDR1 MNHEY, CDR2 SVGAGI. The CDR3 has 14 amino acids. This CDR3 reads CASSEAPTSGEQYL. The CDR3 DNA is TGTGCCAGCAGTGAAGCGCCGACATCGGGCGAGCAGTACCTC.

Turning to this clonotype: An end of the junction does not agree with germline; a read error may underlie this. Written as DNA, the CDR3 is TGTGCTAGCAGCCCGAGTCAGGGAGGGGAGACCCAGTACTTC. Translation: CASSPSQGGETQYF. This chain links TRBV7-7 with TRBJ2-5; 7 nucleotides align to TRBD2. The CDR3 extends over 14 amino acids. Per germline, CDR1 SSHAT and CDR2 FNYEAQ (reference sequence).

The CDR3 bases are TGTGCCATCAGTGACAGGGGACTCTCCTACGAGCAGTACTTC. Translating it yields CAISDRGLSYEQYF. The V and J genes are TRBV10-3 and TRBJ2-7; either TRBD1 or TRBD2 may supply D (6 bases each). The ends were cut back, 3 bases at V and 0 bases at J, with 9 bases in the middle. This CDR3 is built from 14 residues. Germline CDR1 is ENHRY and CDR2 is SYGVKD.

The chain links TRBV25-1 to TRBJ1-5; D not resolved. The CDR3 loop spans 16 amino acids. Germline CDR1 is MGHDK and CDR2 is SYGVNS. Trimming took off 4 bases at V and 3 bases at J, with 16 bases between the two ends. CDR3 protein: CASSASPTAINQPQHF. DNA for the CDR3: TGTGCCAGCAGTGCTAGTCCAACGGCCATCAATCAGCCCCAGCATTTT.

The sample holds many counts of this clonotype. The chain links TRBV15 to TRBJ2-2; 11 bases line up with TRBD1. This CDR3 spans 16 amino acids. V was clipped by 3 bases and J by 7 bases; unmatched bases: 7. Germline V gene sequence: CDR1 LNHNV, CDR2 YYDKDF (reference sequence). For the CDR3, the DNA is TGTGCCACCAGCAGGGGGGGACAGGGGGTGATCGGGGAGCTGTTTTTT. It is translated as CATSRGGQGVIGELFF.

In this sample, this clonotype turned up many times. This sequence joins TRBV5-6 and TRBJ2-1, with a possible D match to TRBD2 (5 bases). The V gene lost 3 bases and the J gene lost 7 bases, with 20 bases spanning the gap. The CDR3 is made up of 16 amino acids. Germline lookup yields CDR1 SGHDT and CDR2 YYEEEE. The CDR3 loop is CASSSWTAIARNEQFF. The CDR3 coding sequence is TGTGCCAGCAGCTCCTGGACGGCGATAGCGAGGAATGAGCAGTTCTTC.

This chain links TRBV5-1 with TRBJ1-1, with 8 positions matching TRBD1. The germline gives CDR1 SGHRS, CDR2 YFSETQ. After removal of 5 bases from V and 3 bases from J, the junction contained 6 bases not matched to a gene. The CDR3 has 14 amino acids. CDR3 coding DNA: TGCGCCAGCAGTTGGGGCAGGGGGCACACTGAAGCTTTCTTT. Its protein is CASSWGRGHTEAFF.

The chain is built from TRBV9 and TRBJ1-3, with no clear D. Trimming took off 3 bases at V and 4 bases at J, with 5 bases between the two ends. Germline V gene data show CDR1 as SGDLS and CDR2 as YYNGEE. The CDR3 is 12 amino acids. The chain's CDR3 is CASSALGNTIYF. The CDR3 DNA follows: TGTGCCAGCAGCGCCTTGGGAAACACCATATATTTT.

This clonotype was found many times. J is TRBJ1-5 and V is TRBV11-2, with D maybe TRBD1 (6 bases). Germline lookup yields CDR1 SGHAT and CDR2 FQNNGV. Deletions cut 5 bases from V and 5 bases from J, with 13 bases between. The CDR3 extends over 14 amino acids. The CDR3 DNA reads TGTGCCAGCAGCGAACAGGGCGGGTATCAGCCCCAGCATTTT. Residues: CASSEQGGYQPQHF.

With regard to this clonotype: The junction and the germline gene differ at one end; a read error may be behind it. The chain couples TRBV11-3 to TRBJ2-6; possibly TRBD2 for D (5 bases). The germline V gene has CDR1 SGHNT and CDR2 YENEEA. The length of the CDR3 is 16 residues. The CDR3 loop is CASSQVIGGSAYVLTF. For the CDR3, the DNA is TGTGCCAGCAGCCAAGTTATAGGAGGATCGGCCTACGTCCTGACTTTC.

Turning to this clonotype: A read error may produce the germline difference seen at one junction end. The CDR3, as DNA: TGTGCCAGCAGCTCCTATGGGGTCTCTAGCACAGATACGCAGTGTTTT. Its protein is CASSSYGVSSTDTQCF. The chain uses TRBV9 and TRBJ2-3, with a possible D match to TRBD2 (5 bases). Germline CDR1 is SGDLS and CDR2 is YYNGEE. The CDR3 is made up of 16 amino acids.

This clonotype has a handful of counts. J is TRBJ1-2 and V is TRBV6-5; 7 bases map to TRBD1. This CDR3 region has 18 residues. Trimming at V came to 6 bases and at J to 0 bases, leaving 16 bases not matched to a gene. Germline V lookup: CDR1 MNHEY, CDR2 SVGAGI. CDR3 in DNA: TGTGCCAGCAGGGAAGGGGGCCAGCCTCCCAAAGCTAACTATGGCTACACCTTC. It yields the protein CASREGGQPPKANYGYTF.

CDR3 residues: CASREDRGYYNEQFF. The CDR3 nucleotides are TGTGCCAGCAGAGAGGACCGCGGTTACTACAATGAGCAGTTCTTC. The rearrangement uses TRBV2 and TRBJ2-1; D unclear. Trimming took off 6 bases at V and 3 bases at J, with 15 bases between the two ends. The CDR3 totals 15 residues. Looked up from germline, CDR1 is SNHLY and CDR2 is FYNNEI.

This clonotype occurred many times. The rearrangement links TRBV7-3 to TRBJ2-7, with D maybe TRBD2 (6 bases). Germline-derived CDR1 and CDR2 are SGHTA and FQGTGA. CDR3 length equals 15 residues. Trimming pared 2 bases from V and 0 bases from J, leaving 11 bases between. CDR3 nucleotide sequence: TGTGCCAGCAGCTTATCCGGACTACCCTCCTACGAGCAGTACTTC. This gives the protein CASSLSGLPSYEQYF.